Listed below are T cell receptor beta chains from one sample, sequenced in a study of blood T cells in healthy people across ages. TCRdb passed the 5' RACE reads through MiXCR, listing each CDR3 protein once. This sample yields more than 900,000 distinct CDR3 sequences, of which roughly 24% are seen a single time; about 0.8% belongs to the top ten. These data also formed part of another study, on T cells of mothers and their children.

The sample taken for sequencing was blood. These TCRs come from a girl under 10 years old in good health. Each CDR3 is given with its conserved first and last residue. Each record gives: D gene, V gene, clone size, J gene, CDR3 DNA, CDR3 protein. A D gene is named only where the DNA matches it firmly. Size is stated for part of the rows, as once, few or many counts, or as a class when the clone is expanded.

>TRBD2|TRBV2|.|TRBJ2-1
TGTGCCATACGACTAGCGGCTGACAATGAGCAGTTCTTC
CAIRLAADNEQFF
>.|TRBV3-1|.|TRBJ2-1
TGTGCCAGCAGCCAAGATTTCTACCCTCAGTTCTTC
CASSQDFYPQFF
>.|TRBV11-2|few|TRBJ1-5
TGTGCCAGCAGCCTAGAACGAGGTCAGCCCCAGCATTTT
CASSLERGQPQHF
>.|TRBV6-2/TRBV6-3|.|TRBJ2-5
TGTGCCAGCCTTACCACAGGTATTGGCCAAGAGACCCAGTACTTC
CASLTTGIGQETQYF
>.|TRBV27|few|TRBJ2-1
TGTGCCAGCAGCCCGACAGGTTTTGGTGAGCAGTTCTTC
CASSPTGFGEQFF
>.|TRBV4-1|.|TRBJ2-7
TGCGCCAGCAGCCAAGTAGGAAACTCCTACGAGCAGTACTTC
CASSQVGNSYEQYF
>.|TRBV6-2/TRBV6-3|few|TRBJ2-3
TGTGCCAGCAGTTGGGTGATAAACGTTGGTAGCACAGATACGCAGTATTTT
CASSWVINVGSTDTQYF
>.|TRBV20-1|.|TRBJ2-4
TGCAGTGCTAGAGATCCTGCACCCCAAAACATTCAGTACTTC
CSARDPAPQNIQYF
>.|TRBV7-8|.|TRBJ2-7
TGTGCCAGCAGCTTAGTCCGGGGGAGTTCCTACGAGCAGTACTTC
CASSLVRGSSYEQYF
>.|TRBV5-1|few|TRBJ2-7
TGCGCCAGCAGCTTAGGGTTAACGGAGTACGAGCAGTACTTC
CASSLGLTEYEQYF
>TRBD1|TRBV5-1|.|TRBJ2-1
TGCGCCAGCAGCATAGACAGGGGCCGCAATGAGCAGTTCTTC
CASSIDRGRNEQFF
>.|TRBV12-3/TRBV12-4|.|TRBJ1-1
TGTGCCAGCAGTAGAGGGATATTGGAAGCTTTCTTT
CASSRGILEAFF
>TRBD2|TRBV20-1|few|TRBJ2-5
TGCAGTGCTGCCCGACTAGCGGAGCAAGAGACCCAGTACTTC
CSAARLAEQETQYF
>TRBD2|TRBV4-2|few|TRBJ2-2
TGTGCCAGCAGCCAAGGTGCACTAGCGCGCCCCACCGGGGAGCTGTTTTTT
CASSQGALARPTGELFF
>.|TRBV29-1|few|TRBJ2-3
TGCAGCGTTGAAGATGATCCAGATACGCAGTATTTT
CSVEDDPDTQYF
>.|TRBV9|.|TRBJ2-7
TGTGCCAGCAGCGTCTCCGATACCCGGACCCTTTACGAGCAGTACTTC
CASSVSDTRTLYEQYF
>.|TRBV7-7|.|TRBJ2-3
TGTGCTAGCAGCTTAGAGGGGTACACAGATACGCAGTATTTT
CASSLEGYTDTQYF